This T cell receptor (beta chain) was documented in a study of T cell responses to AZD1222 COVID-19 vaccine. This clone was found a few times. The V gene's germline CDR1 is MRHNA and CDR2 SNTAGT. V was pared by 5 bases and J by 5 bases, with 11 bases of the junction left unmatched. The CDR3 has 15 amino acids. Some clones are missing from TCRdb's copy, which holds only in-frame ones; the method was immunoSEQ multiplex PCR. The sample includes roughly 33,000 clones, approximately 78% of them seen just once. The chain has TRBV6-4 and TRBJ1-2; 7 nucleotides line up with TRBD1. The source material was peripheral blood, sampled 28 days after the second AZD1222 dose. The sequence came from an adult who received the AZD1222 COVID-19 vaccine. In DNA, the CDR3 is TGTGCCAGCAGTTCCCAGTCGCAGGGGGGATATGGCTACACCTTC. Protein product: CASSSQSQGGYGYTF.